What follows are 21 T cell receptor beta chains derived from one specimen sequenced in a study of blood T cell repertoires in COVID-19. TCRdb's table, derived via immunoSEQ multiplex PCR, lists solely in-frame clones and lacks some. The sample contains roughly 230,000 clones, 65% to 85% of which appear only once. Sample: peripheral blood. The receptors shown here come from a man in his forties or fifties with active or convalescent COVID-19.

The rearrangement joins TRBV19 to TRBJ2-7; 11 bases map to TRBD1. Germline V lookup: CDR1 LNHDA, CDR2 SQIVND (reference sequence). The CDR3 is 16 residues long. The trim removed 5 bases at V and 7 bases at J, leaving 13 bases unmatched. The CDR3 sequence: CASSPRTGGGSEEQYF. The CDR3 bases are TGTGCCAGTAGTCCCCGGACAGGGGGCGGCTCGGAGGAGCAGTACTTC.

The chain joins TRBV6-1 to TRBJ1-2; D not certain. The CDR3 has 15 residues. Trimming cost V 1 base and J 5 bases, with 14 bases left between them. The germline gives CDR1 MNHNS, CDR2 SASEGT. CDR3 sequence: CASSEGAGIQYGYTF. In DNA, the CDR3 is TGTGCCAGCAGTGAAGGGGCGGGGATCCAGTATGGCTACACCTTC.

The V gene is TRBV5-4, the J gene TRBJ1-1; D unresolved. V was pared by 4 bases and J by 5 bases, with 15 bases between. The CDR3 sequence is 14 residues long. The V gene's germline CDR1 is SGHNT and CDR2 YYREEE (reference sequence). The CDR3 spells CASSPLGSRTEAFF. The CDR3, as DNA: TGTGCCAGCAGCCCCCTCGGTTCCCGGACTGAAGCTTTCTTT. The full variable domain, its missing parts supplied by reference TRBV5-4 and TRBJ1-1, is ETGVTQSPTHLIKTRGQQVTLRCSSQSGHNTVSWYQQALGQGPQFIFQYYREEENGRGNFPPRFSGLQFPNYSSELNVNALELDDSALYLCASSPLGSRTEAFFGQGTRLTVV.

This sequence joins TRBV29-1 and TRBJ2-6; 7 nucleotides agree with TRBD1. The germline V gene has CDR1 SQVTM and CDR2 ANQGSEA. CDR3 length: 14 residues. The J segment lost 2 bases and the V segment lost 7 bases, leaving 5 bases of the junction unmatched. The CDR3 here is CSAQGVTGANVLTF. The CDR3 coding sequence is TGCAGCGCTCAGGGGGTTACTGGGGCCAACGTCCTGACTTTC.

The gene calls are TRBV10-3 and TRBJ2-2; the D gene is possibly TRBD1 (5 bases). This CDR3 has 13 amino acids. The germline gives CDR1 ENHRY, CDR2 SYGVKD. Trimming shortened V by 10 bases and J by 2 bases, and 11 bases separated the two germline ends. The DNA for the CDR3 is TGTGCCAGTTCGGACACAAACACCGGGGAGCTGTTTTTT. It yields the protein CASSDTNTGELFF.

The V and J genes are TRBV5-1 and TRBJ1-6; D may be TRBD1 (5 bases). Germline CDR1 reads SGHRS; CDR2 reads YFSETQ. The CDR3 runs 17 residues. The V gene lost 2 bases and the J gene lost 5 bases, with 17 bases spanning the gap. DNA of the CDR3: TGCGCCAGCAGCTTAACAGGTCCCGACCCTAATAATTCACCCCTCCACTTT. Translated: CASSLTGPDPNNSPLHF.

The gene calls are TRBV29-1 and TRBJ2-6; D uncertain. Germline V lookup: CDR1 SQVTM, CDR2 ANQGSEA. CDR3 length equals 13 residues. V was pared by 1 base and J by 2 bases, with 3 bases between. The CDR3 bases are TGCAGCGTTGAAGGAGCTGGGGCCAACGTCCTGACTTTC. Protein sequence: CSVEGAGANVLTF.

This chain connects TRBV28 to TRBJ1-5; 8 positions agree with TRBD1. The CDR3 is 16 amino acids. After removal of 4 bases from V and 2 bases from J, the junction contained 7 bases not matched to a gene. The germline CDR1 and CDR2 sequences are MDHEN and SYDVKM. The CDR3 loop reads CASSWTGRGGNQPQHF. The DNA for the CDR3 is TGTGCCAGCAGTTGGACAGGGCGGGGTGGCAATCAGCCCCAGCATTTT.

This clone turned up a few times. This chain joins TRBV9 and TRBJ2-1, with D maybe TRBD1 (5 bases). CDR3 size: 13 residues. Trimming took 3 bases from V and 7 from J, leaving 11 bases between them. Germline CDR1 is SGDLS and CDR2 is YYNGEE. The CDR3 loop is CASSARGRNEQFF. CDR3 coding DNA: TGTGCCAGCAGCGCTAGGGGCAGGAATGAGCAGTTCTTC.

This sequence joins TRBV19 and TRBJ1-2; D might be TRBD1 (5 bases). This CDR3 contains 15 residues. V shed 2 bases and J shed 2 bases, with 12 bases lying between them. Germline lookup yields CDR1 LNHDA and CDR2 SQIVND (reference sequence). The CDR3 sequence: CASSIPGKGNYGYTF. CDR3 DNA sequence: TGTGCCAGTAGTATACCCGGTAAGGGGAACTATGGCTACACCTTC.

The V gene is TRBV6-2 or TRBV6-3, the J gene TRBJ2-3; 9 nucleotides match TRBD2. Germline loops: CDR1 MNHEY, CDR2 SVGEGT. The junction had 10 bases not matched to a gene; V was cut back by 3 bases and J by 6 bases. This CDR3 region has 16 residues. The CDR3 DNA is TGTGCCAGCAGTTATCTCTTGGCGGGGGGGAAGGATACGCAGTATTTT. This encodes CASSYLLAGGKDTQYF.

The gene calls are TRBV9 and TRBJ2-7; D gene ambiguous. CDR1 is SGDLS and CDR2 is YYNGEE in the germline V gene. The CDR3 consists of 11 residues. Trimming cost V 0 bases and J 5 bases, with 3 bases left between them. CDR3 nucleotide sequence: TGTGCCAGCAGCGTAGCCGACGAGCAGTACTTC. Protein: CASSVADEQYF.

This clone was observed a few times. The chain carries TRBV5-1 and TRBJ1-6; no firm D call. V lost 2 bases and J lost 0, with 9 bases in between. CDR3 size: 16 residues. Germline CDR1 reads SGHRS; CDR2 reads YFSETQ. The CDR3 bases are TGCGCCAGCAGCTTTTATCAGAACTCCTATAATTCACCCCTCCACTTT. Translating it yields CASSFYQNSYNSPLHF.

The CDR3 coding sequence is TGTGCCAGCAGCTCACAGGGGATTAATTCACCCCTCCACTTT. Its translation: CASSSQGINSPLHF. This rearrangement joins TRBV7-2 to TRBJ1-6, with TRBD1 identical over 7 bases. Germline V gene sequence: CDR1 SGHTA, CDR2 FQGNSA. V was pared by 4 bases and J by 6 bases, with 3 bases of the junction left unmatched. The CDR3 is made up of 14 amino acids.

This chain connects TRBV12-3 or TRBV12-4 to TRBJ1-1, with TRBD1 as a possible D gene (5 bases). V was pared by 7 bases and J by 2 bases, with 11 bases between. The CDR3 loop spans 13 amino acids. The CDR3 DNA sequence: TGTGCCAGCAATACCCAGGGCAACACTGAAGCTTTCTTT. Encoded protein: CASNTQGNTEAFF.

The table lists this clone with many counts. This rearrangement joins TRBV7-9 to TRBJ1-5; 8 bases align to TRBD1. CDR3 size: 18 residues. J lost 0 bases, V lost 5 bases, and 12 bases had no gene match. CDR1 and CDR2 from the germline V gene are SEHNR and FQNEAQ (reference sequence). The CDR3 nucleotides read TGTGCCAGCAGCCAATCAGCCGGGGGACAGGATAGCAATCAGCCCCAGCATTTT. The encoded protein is CASSQSAGGQDSNQPQHF.

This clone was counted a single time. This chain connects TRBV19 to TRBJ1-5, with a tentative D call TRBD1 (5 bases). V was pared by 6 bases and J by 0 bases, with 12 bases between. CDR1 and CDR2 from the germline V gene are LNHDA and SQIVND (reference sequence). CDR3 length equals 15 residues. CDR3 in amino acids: CASSLQVNSNQPQHF. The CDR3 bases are TGTGCCAGTAGCCTACAGGTAAATAGCAATCAGCCCCAGCATTTT.

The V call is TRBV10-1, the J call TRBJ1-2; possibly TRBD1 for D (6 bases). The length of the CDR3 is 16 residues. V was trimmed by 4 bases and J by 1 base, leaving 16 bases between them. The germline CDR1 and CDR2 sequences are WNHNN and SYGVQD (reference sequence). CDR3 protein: CASSGGTRPINYGYTF. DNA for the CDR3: TGCGCCAGCAGTGGAGGGACACGGCCTATTAACTATGGCTACACCTTC.

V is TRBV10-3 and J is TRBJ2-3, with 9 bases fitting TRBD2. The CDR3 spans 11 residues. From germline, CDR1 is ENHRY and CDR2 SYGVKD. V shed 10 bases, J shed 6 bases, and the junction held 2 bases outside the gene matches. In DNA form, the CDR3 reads TGTGCCACCGGACTAGCGGATACGCAGTATTTT. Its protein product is CATGLADTQYF.

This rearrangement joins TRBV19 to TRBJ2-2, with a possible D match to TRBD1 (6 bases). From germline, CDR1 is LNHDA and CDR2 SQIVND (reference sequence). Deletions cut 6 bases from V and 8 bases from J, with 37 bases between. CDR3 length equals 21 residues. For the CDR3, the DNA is TGTGCCAGTAGCCCCACTACCCGGTTGTGGGGACAAGATTCTATGTCTGGGGAGCTGTTTTTT. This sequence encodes CASSPTTRLWGQDSMSGELFF.

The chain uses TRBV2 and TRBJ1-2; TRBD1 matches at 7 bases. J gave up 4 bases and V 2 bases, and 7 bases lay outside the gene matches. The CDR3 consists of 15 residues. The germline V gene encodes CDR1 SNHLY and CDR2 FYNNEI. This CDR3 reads CASSELRQGGYGYTF. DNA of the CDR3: TGTGCCAGCAGTGAATTACGACAGGGAGGCTATGGCTACACCTTC. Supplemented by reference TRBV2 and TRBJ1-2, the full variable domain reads EPEVTQTPSHQVTQMGQEVILRCVPISNHLYFYWYRQILGQKVEFLVSFYNNEISEKSEIFDDQFSVERPDGSNFTLKIRSTKLEDSAMYFCASSELRQGGYGYTFGSGTRLTVV.